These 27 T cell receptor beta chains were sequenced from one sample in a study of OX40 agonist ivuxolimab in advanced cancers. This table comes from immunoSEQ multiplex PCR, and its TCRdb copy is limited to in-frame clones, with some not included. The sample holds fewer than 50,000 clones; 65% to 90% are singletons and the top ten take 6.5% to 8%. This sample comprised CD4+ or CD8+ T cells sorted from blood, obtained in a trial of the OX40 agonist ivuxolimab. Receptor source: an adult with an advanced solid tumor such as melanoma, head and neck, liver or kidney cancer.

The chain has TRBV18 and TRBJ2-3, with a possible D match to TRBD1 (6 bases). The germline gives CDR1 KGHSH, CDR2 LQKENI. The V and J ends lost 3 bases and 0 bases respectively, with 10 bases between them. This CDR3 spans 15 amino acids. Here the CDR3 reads CASSPAGQSTDTQYF. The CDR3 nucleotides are TGTGCCAGCTCACCGGCAGGACAGAGCACAGATACGCAGTATTTT.

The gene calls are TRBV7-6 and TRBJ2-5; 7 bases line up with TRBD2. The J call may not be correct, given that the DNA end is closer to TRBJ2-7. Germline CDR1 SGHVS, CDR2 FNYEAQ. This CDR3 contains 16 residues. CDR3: CASSLARLAGFSEQYF. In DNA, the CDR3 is TGTGCCAGCAGCTTAGCGCGTTTAGCGGGTTTTAGCGAGCAGTACTTC.

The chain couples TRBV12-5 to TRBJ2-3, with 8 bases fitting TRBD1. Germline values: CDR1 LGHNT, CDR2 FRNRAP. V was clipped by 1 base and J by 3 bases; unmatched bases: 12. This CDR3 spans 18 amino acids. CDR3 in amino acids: CASGLGPLQGVGTDTQYF. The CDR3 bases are TGTGCTAGTGGTTTGGGGCCCTTACAGGGGGTCGGAACAGATACGCAGTATTTT.

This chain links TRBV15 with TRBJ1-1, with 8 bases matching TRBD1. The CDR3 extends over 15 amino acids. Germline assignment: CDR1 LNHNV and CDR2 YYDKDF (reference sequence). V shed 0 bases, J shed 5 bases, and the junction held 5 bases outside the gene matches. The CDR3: CATSRDQGAWTEAFF. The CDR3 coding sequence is TGTGCCACCAGCAGAGACCAGGGGGCATGGACTGAAGCTTTCTTT.

CDR3 DNA: TGTGCCAGCAGCCCCATTACAAATCAGCCCCAGCATTTT. Translation: CASSPITNQPQHF. The genes are TRBV2 and TRBJ1-5; D remains unclear. This CDR3 is built from 13 residues. Trimming shortened V by 6 bases and J by 4 bases, and 10 bases separated the two germline ends. CDR1 is SNHLY and CDR2 is FYNNEI in the germline V gene.

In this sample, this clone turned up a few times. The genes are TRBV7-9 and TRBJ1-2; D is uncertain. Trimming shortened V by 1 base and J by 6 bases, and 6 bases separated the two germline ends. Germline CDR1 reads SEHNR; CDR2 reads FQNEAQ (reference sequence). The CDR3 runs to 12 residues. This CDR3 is CASSLVRDGYTF. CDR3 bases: TGTGCCAGCAGCTTAGTAAGGGATGGCTACACCTTC.

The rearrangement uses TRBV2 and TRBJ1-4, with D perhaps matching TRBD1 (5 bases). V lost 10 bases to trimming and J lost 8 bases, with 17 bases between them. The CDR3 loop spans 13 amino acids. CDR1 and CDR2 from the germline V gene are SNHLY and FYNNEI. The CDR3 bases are TGTGCCACCCACAGGCTCGGTAGGGAAAAACTGTTTTTT. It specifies CATHRLGREKLFF.

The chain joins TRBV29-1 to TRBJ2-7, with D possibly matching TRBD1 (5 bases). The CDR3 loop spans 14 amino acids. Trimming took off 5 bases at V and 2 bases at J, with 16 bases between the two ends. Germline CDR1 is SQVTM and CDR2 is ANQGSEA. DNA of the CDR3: TGCAGCGTTCGCGACAGTACGAATACCTACGAGCAGTACTTC. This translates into CSVRDSTNTYEQYF.

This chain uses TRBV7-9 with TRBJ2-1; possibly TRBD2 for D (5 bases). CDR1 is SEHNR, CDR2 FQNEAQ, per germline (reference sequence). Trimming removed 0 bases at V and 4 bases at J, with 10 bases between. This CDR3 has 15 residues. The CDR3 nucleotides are TGTGCCAGCAGCTTAGCGGGAGTGAGGTACAATGAGCAGTTCTTC. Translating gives CASSLAGVRYNEQFF.

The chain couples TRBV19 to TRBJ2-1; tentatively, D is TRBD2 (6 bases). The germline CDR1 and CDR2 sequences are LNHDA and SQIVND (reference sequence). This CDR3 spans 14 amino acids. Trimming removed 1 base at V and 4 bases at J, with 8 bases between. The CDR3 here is CASSIAGEYNEQFF. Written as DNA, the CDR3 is TGTGCCAGTAGTATAGCGGGAGAATACAATGAGCAGTTCTTC.

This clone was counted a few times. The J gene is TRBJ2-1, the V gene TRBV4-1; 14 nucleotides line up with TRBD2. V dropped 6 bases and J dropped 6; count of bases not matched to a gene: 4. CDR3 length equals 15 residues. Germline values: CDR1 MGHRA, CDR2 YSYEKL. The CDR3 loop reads CASRTGLAGGNEQFF. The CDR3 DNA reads TGCGCCAGCAGGACCGGACTAGCGGGAGGCAATGAGCAGTTCTTC.

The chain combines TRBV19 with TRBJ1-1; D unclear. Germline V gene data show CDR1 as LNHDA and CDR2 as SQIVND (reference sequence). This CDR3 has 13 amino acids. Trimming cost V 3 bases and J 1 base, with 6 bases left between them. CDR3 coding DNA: TGTGCCAGTAGTATTCGGGGGAACACTGAAGCTTTCTTT. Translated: CASSIRGNTEAFF. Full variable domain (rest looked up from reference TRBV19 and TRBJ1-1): DGGITQSPKYLFRKEGQNVTLSCEQNLNHDAMYWYRQDPGQGLRLIYYSQIVNDFQKGDIAEGYSVSREKKESFPLTVTSAQKNPTAFYLCASSIRGNTEAFFGQGTRLTVV.

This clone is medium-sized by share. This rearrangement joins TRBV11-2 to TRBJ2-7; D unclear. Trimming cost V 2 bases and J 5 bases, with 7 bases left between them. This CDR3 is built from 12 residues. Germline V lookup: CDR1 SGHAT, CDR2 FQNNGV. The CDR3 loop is CASSLILHEQYF. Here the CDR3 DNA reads TGTGCCAGCAGCTTAATCCTCCACGAGCAGTACTTC.

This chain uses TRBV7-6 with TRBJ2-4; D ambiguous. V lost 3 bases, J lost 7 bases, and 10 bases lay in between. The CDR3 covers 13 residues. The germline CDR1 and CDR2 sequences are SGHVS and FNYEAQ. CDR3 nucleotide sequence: TGTGCCAGCAGCTTTAATGAAGAGAACATTCAGTACTTC. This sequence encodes CASSFNEENIQYF.

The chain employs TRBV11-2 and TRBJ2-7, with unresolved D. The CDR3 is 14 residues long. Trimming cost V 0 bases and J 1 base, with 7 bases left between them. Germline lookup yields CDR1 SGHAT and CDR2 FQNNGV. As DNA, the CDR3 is TGTGCCAGCAGCTTAGAAGGGCGGTCCTACGAGCAGTACTTC. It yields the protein CASSLEGRSYEQYF.

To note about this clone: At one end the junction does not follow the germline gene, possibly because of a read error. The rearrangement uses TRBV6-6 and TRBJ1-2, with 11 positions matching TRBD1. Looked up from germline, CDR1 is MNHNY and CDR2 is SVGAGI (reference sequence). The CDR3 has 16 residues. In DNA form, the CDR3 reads TGTGCCAGCAGTGCTCCCGGGACAGGGGGGAACTATGGCTACGCCTTC. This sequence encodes CASSAPGTGGNYGYAF.

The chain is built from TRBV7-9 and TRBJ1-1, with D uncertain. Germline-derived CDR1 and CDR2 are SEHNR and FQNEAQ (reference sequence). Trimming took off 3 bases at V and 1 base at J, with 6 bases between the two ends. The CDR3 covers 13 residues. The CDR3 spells CASSFTQNTEAFF. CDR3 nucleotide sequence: TGTGCCAGCAGCTTCACGCAGAACACTGAAGCTTTCTTT.

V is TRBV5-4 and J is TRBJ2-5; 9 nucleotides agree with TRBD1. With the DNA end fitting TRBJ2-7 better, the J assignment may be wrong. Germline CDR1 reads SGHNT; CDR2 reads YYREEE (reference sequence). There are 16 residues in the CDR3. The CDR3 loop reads CASSLLQTGGAYEQYF. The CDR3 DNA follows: TGTGCCAGCAGCTTGCTTCAGACAGGGGGTGCCTACGAGCAGTACTTC.

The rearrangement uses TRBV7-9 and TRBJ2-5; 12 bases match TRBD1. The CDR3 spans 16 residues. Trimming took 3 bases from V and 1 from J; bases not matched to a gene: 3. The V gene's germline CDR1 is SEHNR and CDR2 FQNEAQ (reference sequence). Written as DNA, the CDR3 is TGTGCCAGCAGCTTCCCGGGACAGGGGGCCCAAGAGACCCAGTACTTC. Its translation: CASSFPGQGAQETQYF.

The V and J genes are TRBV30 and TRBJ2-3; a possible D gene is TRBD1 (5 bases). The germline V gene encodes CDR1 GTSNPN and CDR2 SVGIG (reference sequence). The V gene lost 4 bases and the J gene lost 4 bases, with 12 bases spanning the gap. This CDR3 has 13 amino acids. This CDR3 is CAWMGQFPDTQYF. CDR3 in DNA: TGTGCCTGGATGGGGCAGTTTCCAGATACGCAGTATTTT.

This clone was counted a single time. The CDR3 DNA sequence: TGTGCCAGCAGCTCAGGGGGGACCGGAAACACCATATATTTT. It translates to CASSSGGTGNTIYF. This chain links TRBV5-4 with TRBJ1-3, with 7 bases aligning to TRBD1. The V and J ends lost 3 bases and 4 bases, in that order; junction bases with no gene match: 4. The CDR3 extends over 14 amino acids. CDR1 and CDR2 (germline): SGHNT, YYREEE (reference sequence).

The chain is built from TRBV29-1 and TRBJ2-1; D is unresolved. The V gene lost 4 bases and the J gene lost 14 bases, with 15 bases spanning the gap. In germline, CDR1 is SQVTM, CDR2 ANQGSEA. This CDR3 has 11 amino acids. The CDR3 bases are TGCAGCGTTGGGGCATACCCAAACGAGTTCTTC. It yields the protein CSVGAYPNEFF.

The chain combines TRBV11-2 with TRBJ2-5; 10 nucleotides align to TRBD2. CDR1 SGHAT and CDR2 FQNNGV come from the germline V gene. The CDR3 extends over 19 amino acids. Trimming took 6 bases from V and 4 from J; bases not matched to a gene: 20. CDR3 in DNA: TGTGCCAGCAGACGTGCCGGGACTAGCGCCAGACGGGTAGGAGAGACCCAGTACTTC. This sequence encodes CASRRAGTSARRVGETQYF.

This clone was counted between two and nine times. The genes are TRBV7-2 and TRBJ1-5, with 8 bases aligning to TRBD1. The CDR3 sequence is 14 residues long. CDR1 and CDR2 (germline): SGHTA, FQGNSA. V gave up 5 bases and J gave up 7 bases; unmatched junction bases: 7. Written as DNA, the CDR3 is TGTGCCAGCAGCACAGGGGGTTCGGGGCAGCCCCAGCATTTT. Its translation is CASSTGGSGQPQHF.

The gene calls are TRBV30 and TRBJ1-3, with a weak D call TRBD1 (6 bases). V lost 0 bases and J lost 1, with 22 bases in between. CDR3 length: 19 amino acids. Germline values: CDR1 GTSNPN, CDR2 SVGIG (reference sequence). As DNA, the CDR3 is TGTGCCTGGAGTGTACAGGGTGGCTCTTCCGGGTTTTCTGGAAACACCATATATTTT. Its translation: CAWSVQGGSSGFSGNTIYF.

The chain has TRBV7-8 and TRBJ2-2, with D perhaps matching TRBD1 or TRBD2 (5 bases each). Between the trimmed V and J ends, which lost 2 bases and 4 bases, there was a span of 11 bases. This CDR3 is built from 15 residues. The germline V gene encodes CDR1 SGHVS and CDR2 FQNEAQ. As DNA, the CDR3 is TGTGCCAGCAGCTTAAGGGACCCAAGCACCGGGGAGCTGTTTTTT. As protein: CASSLRDPSTGELFF.

This CDR3 reads CASSRPRESYEQYF. DNA for the CDR3: TGTGCCAGCAGCAGACCAAGGGAATCCTACGAGCAGTACTTC. This chain links TRBV6-1 with TRBJ2-7; D unresolved. Germline-derived CDR1 and CDR2 are MNHNS and SASEGT. The V end lost 6 bases, the J end lost 1 base, and 13 bases lay between the germline ends. This CDR3 is built from 14 residues.